Included here is one TCR beta chain sequence, with context. The antigen this receptor binds is unknown. The input lacks base qualities; no much larger clone sits a single base away. The library was made by the immunoSEQ multiplex PCR assay. For the multiplex PCR, a mixture combining 60 forward primers for TCR Vbeta segments and 13 reverse primers for TCR Jbeta segments was used. The CDR3 region of rearranged TCR beta genes was amplified from genomic DNA with a multiplex PCR assay. Amplified TCR beta libraries were sequenced as 87-base-pair reads on the Illumina HiSeq System. The study's own analysis went as follows. Across the 640 or so repertoires, a later analysis counted 80 million or so unique TCR beta chains, approximately 10 million of which were shared by at least two donors. Raw reads were error-corrected and collapsed into unique sequences by a nearest-neighbor algorithm in which closely related sequences were merged to remove PCR and sequencing errors. CDR3 sequences were aligned to IMGT reference sequences to assign V, D and J gene segments. For a sequence to be retained, a match of at least six nucleotides was required to both a V gene segment and a J gene segment. Rearrangements were classified as productive when the CDR3 lacked stop codons and remained in frame with V and J, and all other rearrangements were classified as non-productive. CDR3 was defined by IMGT convention, running from the second conserved V-encoded cysteine to the conserved J-encoded phenylalanine. In an earlier analysis of roughly 580 of the donors, sequences lacking an unambiguous match to a single V gene segment were excluded. An earlier analysis of fewer than 750 of the donors called V segments functional above 56.7% productive rearrangements and segregating when the between-donor standard deviation exceeded 5%. A statistical classification framework was developed to diagnose cytomegalovirus status using the catalog of TCR beta chain sequences. In a later analysis, V and J genes were assigned by comparing TCR nucleotide sequences against IMGT/GENE-DB human TR gene sequences. In a later analysis, CDR3 sequences and most-parsimonious VDJ recombination scenarios were assigned using the TCRdist pipeline. In a later analysis, each TCR beta chain was defined by its CDR3 amino acid sequence together with its V-gene family, and reads without a unique V-gene family were excluded. To address suspected cross-contamination and a sequencing artifact, a later analysis removed over 500 highly shared, low-generation-probability nucleotide sequences. A later analysis calculated a clonal expansion index for each public chain from normalized within-repertoire ranks of inferred template counts. A later analysis computed generation probabilities with a VDJ recombination model fitted to out-of-frame rearrangements, and checked the results against IGoR. A later analysis scored TCR-TCR, TCR-HLA and TCR-CMV co-occurrence with hypergeometric tests, applying a repertoire-size bias correction to TCR pairs. To estimate false discovery rates, a later analysis permuted the HLA or CMV assignments 20 times. In a later analysis, co-occurring TCRs were grouped using DBSCAN, and TCRdist sequence similarity was added for clustering within HLA-allele-positive subsets. For co-occurrence clustering, repertoires with fewer than 30,000 or more than 120,000 public chains were excluded, along with about five repertoires with anomalous nucleotide sharing. TCRdb mirrors the immuneACCESS table, restricted to in-frame sequences. Some clones are absent from its copies; in checked studies, under half trace to an unresolved V gene, and the reason for the others is unknown. From that table come the V and J calls and clone size; the DNA was used to work out D and trimming. The sample table contains about 83,000 clones; only one count was recorded for 78% of them. Almost 6% of the sample rests with the top ten.

This specimen comes from a study of cytomegalovirus exposure and HLA in healthy donors (dated by TCRdb to 2015 to 2018). In the study overall: According to an earlier analysis of around 600 of the donors, some 180 million T cells yielded some 120 million unique TCR beta sequences and 276 Gb of sequence data. An early release that covered around 590 HLA-typed donors contained approximately 300 gigabases of sequencing data and 70 million to 100 million unique TCR sequences. Genome-wide SNP genotypes for about three fifths of the roughly 670 donors were used in a later genetic analysis, which treated that subset as a discovery cohort. The genetic ancestry cluster associated with self-reported Caucasian donors included about 84% of the roughly 410 genotyped donors. HLA typing covered class I and class II loci at four-digit resolution. Every discovery cohort repertoire had been produced on one sequencing platform. Donor age, sex, ethnicity and CMV serostatus were compiled alongside the repertoire data. To predict cytomegalovirus infection status, the study brought together high-throughput TCR immunosequencing, statistical association of individual TCRs with disease status, and machine learning. Roughly five DR-DQ haplotypes were handled as single units for association and clustering because linkage in the cohort was strong. Among a few hundred genotyped donors of the cohort, an average of roughly 240,000 unique TCR beta nucleotide sequences were sequenced per donor, 15% to 20% of them non-productive. A later analysis re-analyzed previously published TCR beta repertoires from 660 or so donors and added high-resolution HLA genotyping to study TCR occurrence patterns. The number of typed donors differed by locus: roughly 629-640 for A, B, C, DRB1 and DQB1; 522 for DQA1; fewer than 610 for DPA1; and about 470 for DPB1. To decide whether each TCR beta V gene segment behaved as functional or pseudogenic, an earlier analysis of approximately 600 of the donors relied on high-throughput TCR beta sequencing. The aim of the study was to test whether cataloging public T cell receptors could identify signatures of past pathogen exposure. Rather than drawing on any new phenotypic data, the later analysis identified candidate immune exposures from TCR beta sequences and the way those sequences occurred across donors. In addition to the first cohort of 650 to 750 subjects, a separate validation cohort of under 150 different subjects was used. The study profiled the T cell repertoires of approximately 700 subjects by immunosequencing and related them to cytomegalovirus serostatus. Overall study outcomes, separate from this receptor: A later analysis reported that several top co-occurrence clusters appeared linked to parvovirus B19, influenza, CMV and Epstein-Barr virus. In vitro tests confirmed that a few of the cytomegalovirus-associated TCR beta chains recognize cytomegalovirus antigens. A further reported finding was that TCR beta sequences accurately predicted the HLA-A and HLA-B alleles for most subjects in the first cohort. Compared with equally common non-associated chains, HLA-associated TCR beta chains in a later analysis were more clonally expanded and had lower generation probabilities. HLA typing was unavailable for some donors at each locus, so association tests used only the typed subset. A total of roughly 160 TCR beta chains were listed by the study as associated with cytomegalovirus. The classifier was reported to diagnose cytomegalovirus status with high specificity and sensitivity in both the original cohort and the validation cohort. A later genetic analysis associated a missense DCLRE1C variant with V-gene and J-gene trimming of TCR beta chains, and an independent cohort replicated the association. At a false discovery rate of 0.05, a later analysis linked 16,951 TCR beta sequences to specific HLA alleles. Because counts were too low, fewer than 20 rarely observed V segments, including chromosome 9 orphons, were excluded from the earlier analysis of about 500 of the donors. Across donors, most TCR sequences were observed very rarely, whereas some public TCRs were present in many individuals. According to the authors, the approach could potentially be generalized to other disease states and immunological phenotypes. In an earlier analysis of more than 450 of the donors, most TCR beta V segments were observed in productive rearrangements about 87% or about 30% of the time, broadly matching IMGT annotations. For the cohort, immune exposure information was limited to CMV serostatus. Strong co-occurrence of HLA alleles, especially DR and DQ, made assigning TCR associations to individual alleles difficult. A later analysis found that TCR association rates varied across HLA loci, with DRB1 alleles showing the most associated TCRs and HLA-C alleles the fewest. Compared with the roughly 600-donor mean, donors in an Asian-associated ancestry cluster had fewer N-insertions in productive TCRs, according to a later genetic analysis. Most CMV-associated TCR beta chains appeared to be HLA-restricted in a later analysis, and the HLA associations seemed to be driven largely by CMV exposure. A cluster of highly shared sequence variants was judged likely to be a technical artifact of the sequencing pipeline. Linkage disequilibrium might explain the correlated functional status among segregating V segments, but an unknown experimental factor could not be ruled out. Only TCR beta chains were sequenced in this cohort, and the absence of alpha or paired-chain data limited detectable features. The presence/absence analyses assumed that sequencing depth was roughly uniform across donors, and that assumption may not be true.

The cohort comprised under 700 healthy bone marrow donors. All cohort members were sampled while nominally healthy, although unrecorded immune exposures were likely present. The donor tested CMV seropositive, placing the donor among the 289 seropositive members of the cohort. A peripheral blood sample was provided by each donor, and peripheral blood mononuclear cells were used for TCR beta sequencing. Genomic DNA extraction from the blood cell samples was performed with the Qiagen DNeasy Blood Extraction Kit. Sequenced input: PBMCs. The sequence was collected from a man aged 18 to 29 in good health and CMV-seropositive.

The nucleotides read TGCAGCGTGGGACTAGCTCCCCTCGGGAACACCGGGGAGCTGTTTTTT. Its translation reads: CSVGLAPLGNTGELFF. Recombination connected TRBV29-1 to TRBJ2-2; 9 middle bases align to TRBD2. CDR1 and CDR2 are read off the germline V gene as SQVTM and ANQGSEA. The CDR3, cysteine through phenylalanine, is 16 amino acids long. Only the CDR3 DNA stays, 48 bases, in frame from base 1. V lost 6 bases and J lost 1 base, and the count of bases not matched to a germline gene is 9.